These 17 T cell receptor beta chains share one sample of origin, sequenced in a study of cytomegalovirus exposure and HLA in healthy donors. The study ran its PCR with 60 Vbeta and 13 Jbeta primers. TCRdb's table, derived via immunoSEQ multiplex PCR, lists solely in-frame clones and lacks some. The data contain about 180,000 clones, 77% of them seen just once; the ten biggest clones take up about 3.8%. The sample was PBMCs. All receptors come from a woman in her sixties or seventies in good health and CMV-seropositive.

The chain joins TRBV10-2 to TRBJ1-2; D possibly corresponds to TRBD1 (6 bases). CDR3 length equals 13 residues. The ends were cut back, 2 bases at V and 4 bases at J, with 8 bases in the middle. Germline assignment: CDR1 WSHSY and CDR2 SAAADI. CDR3 protein: CASSETGIYGYTF. In nucleotides, the CDR3 is TGCGCCAGCAGTGAGACAGGGATCTATGGCTACACCTTC.

The chain has TRBV27 and TRBJ1-3; D uncertain. The CDR3 consists of 14 residues. Germline CDR1 and CDR2: MNHEY and SMNVEV (reference sequence). Trimming shortened V by 2 bases and J by 1 base, and 6 bases separated the two germline ends. CDR3 sequence: CASSLRRSGNTIYF. As DNA, the CDR3 is TGTGCCAGCAGTTTAAGGAGATCTGGAAACACCATATATTTT.

The chain recombines TRBV7-3 with TRBJ2-3; D unresolved. The CDR3 is made up of 13 amino acids. Trimming stripped 5 bases from V and 6 bases from J, with 12 bases between. CDR1 SGHTA and CDR2 FQGTGA come from the germline V gene. The CDR3 is CASSPNARDTQYF. As DNA, the CDR3 is TGTGCCAGCAGCCCGAACGCTCGGGATACGCAGTATTTT.

The chain joins TRBV5-1 to TRBJ1-3, with D maybe TRBD1 (6 bases). The CDR3 spans 13 residues. Germline values: CDR1 SGHRS, CDR2 YFSETQ. V was shortened by 7 bases and J by 4 bases, with 12 bases between the two germline ends. The CDR3 DNA reads as TGCGCCAGCGCGACAGGCCTGGGAAACACCATATATTTT. Its translation is CASATGLGNTIYF.

The chain joins TRBV10-2 to TRBJ2-1; 11 bases fit TRBD2. The ends lost 2 bases at V and 8 bases at J; junction bases unmatched: 17. The CDR3 totals 19 residues. The V gene's germline CDR1 is WSHSY and CDR2 SAAADI. The DNA for the CDR3 is TGCGCCAGCAGTGAGGTGTTTACTAGCGGGAGACCCCGAGCCGATGAGCAGTTCTTC. It encodes CASSEVFTSGRPRADEQFF.

The V and J genes are TRBV7-2 and TRBJ2-7; 9 nucleotides agree with TRBD2. CDR3 length: 16 amino acids. Germline CDR1 is SGHTA and CDR2 is FQGNSA. Trimming removed 5 bases from V and 2 bases from J; junction bases left unmatched: 10. DNA of the CDR3: TGTGCCAGCAGCGCGGGGGGAGCGGGAGGCCCCTACGAGCAGTACTTC. The encoded protein is CASSAGGAGGPYEQYF.

The chain uses TRBV4-2 and TRBJ1-1; 8 positions agree with TRBD1. With V trimmed by 5 bases and J by 1 base, 6 bases remained unmatched. Germline loops: CDR1 LGHNA, CDR2 YNFKEQ. The CDR3 sequence is 15 residues long. CDR3 loop: CASSSIRGQNTEAFF. The CDR3 DNA follows: TGTGCCAGCAGCTCTATCAGGGGGCAGAACACTGAAGCTTTCTTT.

This clone has a handful of counts. The rearrangement links TRBV7-2 to TRBJ2-5; 7 nucleotides agree with TRBD1. V shed 6 bases, J shed 2 bases, and the junction held 3 bases outside the gene matches. The CDR3 spans 13 residues. Germline CDR1 and CDR2: SGHTA and FQGNSA. Written as DNA, the CDR3 is TGTGCCAGCAGGACAGGGAATCAAGAGACCCAGTACTTC. Its translation is CASRTGNQETQYF.

The chain uses TRBV5-1 and TRBJ2-7, with TRBD2 matching 10 bases. The CDR3 sequence is 15 residues long. Germline trimming cut 5 bases from V and 5 bases from J; bases unmatched to any gene: 10. Germline V gene lookup returns CDR1 SGHRS and CDR2 YFSETQ. The CDR3 sequence is CASRAPGLATNEQYF. The CDR3 nucleotides read TGCGCCAGCAGGGCTCCGGGACTAGCGACGAACGAGCAGTACTTC. Complete variable domain (other parts from reference TRBV5-1 and TRBJ2-7): KAGVTQTPRYLIKTRGQQVTLSCSPISGHRSVSWYQQTPGQGLQFLFEYFSETQRNKGNFPGRFSGRQFSNSRSEMNVSTLELGDSALYLCASRAPGLATNEQYFGPGTRLTVT.

The chain recombines TRBV5-1 with TRBJ1-6; D possibly corresponds to TRBD1 (6 bases). The germline V gene encodes CDR1 SGHRS and CDR2 YFSETQ. This CDR3 contains 15 residues. V was shortened by 2 bases and J by 7 bases, with 13 bases between the two germline ends. CDR3 residues: CASSFLGAQNSPLHF. The CDR3 region has the DNA TGCGCCAGCAGCTTTCTGGGGGCTCAGAATTCACCCCTCCACTTT. The complete variable domain, with remaining parts taken from reference TRBV5-1 and TRBJ1-6, reads KAGVTQTPRYLIKTRGQQVTLSCSPISGHRSVSWYQQTPGQGLQFLFEYFSETQRNKGNFPGRFSGRQFSNSRSEMNVSTLELGDSALYLCASSFLGAQNSPLHFGNGTRLTVT.

V is TRBV2 and J is TRBJ2-1, with D perhaps TRBD1 (6 bases). The V gene's germline CDR1 is SNHLY and CDR2 FYNNEI. The germline V and J ends were trimmed by 6 bases and 2 bases, with 8 bases remaining between them. The CDR3 length is 13 residues. The CDR3 coding sequence is TGTGCCAGCAGACAGGGAGCCTACAATGAGCAGTTCTTC. Translating it yields CASRQGAYNEQFF.

V usage is TRBV2 and J usage is TRBJ2-7; 9 bases are a match to TRBD2. The CDR3 spans 16 residues. The germline CDR1 and CDR2 sequences are SNHLY and FYNNEI. The V gene end was trimmed by 5 bases and the J gene end by 5 bases; junction bases not matched to a gene: 13. CDR3 sequence: CASSNVFGLATHEQYF. DNA of the CDR3: TGTGCCAGCAGTAATGTGTTCGGACTAGCGACCCACGAGCAGTACTTC.

This clone was observed a few times. This chain links TRBV21-1 with TRBJ1-4; the DNA was not used to check the table's D call, TRBD1. TRBV21-1 corresponds to a pseudogene. The CDR3 has 15 amino acids. CDR3 region: CASSKRIRGEEKLFF. CDR3 bases: TGTGCCAGCAGCAAAAGGATCAGGGGCGAAGAAAAACTGTTTTTT.

V gene TRBV27 combines with J gene TRBJ2-3, with TRBD2 matching 7 bases. Germline values: CDR1 MNHEY, CDR2 SMNVEV (reference sequence). CDR3 size: 16 residues. J was trimmed by 2 bases and V by 7 bases; bases with no gene match: 12. For the CDR3, the DNA is TGTGCCAGCAATCTCTTCGGGGGGAGGGTCACAGATACGCAGTATTTT. This sequence encodes CASNLFGGRVTDTQYF.

The rearrangement uses TRBV15 and TRBJ1-1, with 9 nucleotides matching TRBD1. V lost 3 bases to trimming and J lost 1 base; unmatched junction nucleotides: 12. Germline V gene lookup returns CDR1 LNHNV and CDR2 YYDKDF (reference sequence). This CDR3 is built from 18 residues. The CDR3 DNA sequence: TGTGCCACCAGCAGGTTACCAACAGGGGGCTCGAGGAACACTGAAGCTTTCTTT. This gives the protein CATSRLPTGGSRNTEAFF.

This chain links TRBV28 with TRBJ2-7; 15 bases map to TRBD2. The V segment lost 6 bases and the J segment 1 base; nucleotides outside the gene matches: 10. The germline gives CDR1 MDHEN, CDR2 SYDVKM. The CDR3 totals 18 residues. The chain's CDR3 is CASRPRTSGRALSYEQYF. CDR3 nucleotides: TGTGCCAGCAGACCAAGGACTAGCGGGAGGGCCCTGTCCTACGAGCAGTACTTC.

This chain joins TRBV27 and TRBJ2-3, with TRBD1 identical over 7 bases. This CDR3 contains 12 residues. Germline CDR1 reads MNHEY; CDR2 reads SMNVEV (reference sequence). After removal of 5 bases from V and 9 bases from J, the junction contained 5 bases not matched to a gene. The CDR3 bases are TGTGCCAGCAGTCACAGGGGACAAACGCAGTATTTT. Amino acids: CASSHRGQTQYF.